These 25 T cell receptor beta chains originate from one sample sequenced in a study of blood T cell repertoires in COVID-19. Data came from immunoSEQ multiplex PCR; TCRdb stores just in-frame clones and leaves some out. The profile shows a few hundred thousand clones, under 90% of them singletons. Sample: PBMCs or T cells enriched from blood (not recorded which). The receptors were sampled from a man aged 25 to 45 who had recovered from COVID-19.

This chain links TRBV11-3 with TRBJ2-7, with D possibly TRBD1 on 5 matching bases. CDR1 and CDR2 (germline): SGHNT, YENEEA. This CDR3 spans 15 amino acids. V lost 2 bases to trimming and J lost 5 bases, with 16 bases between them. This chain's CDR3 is CASSLQGGTGNEQYF. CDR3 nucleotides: TGTGCCAGCAGCTTACAGGGCGGTACGGGTAACGAGCAGTACTTC. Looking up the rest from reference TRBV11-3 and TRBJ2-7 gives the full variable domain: EAGVVQSPRYKIIEKKQPVAFWCNPISGHNTLYWYLQNLGQGPELLIRYENEEAVDDSQLPKDRFSAERLKGVDSTLKIQPAELGDSAVYLCASSLQGGTGNEQYFGPGTRLTVT.

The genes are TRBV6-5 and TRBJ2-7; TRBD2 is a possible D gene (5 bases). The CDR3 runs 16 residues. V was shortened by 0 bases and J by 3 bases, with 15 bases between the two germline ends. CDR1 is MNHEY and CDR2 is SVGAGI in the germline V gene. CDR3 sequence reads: CASSYSSAVKNYEQYF. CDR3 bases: TGTGCCAGCAGTTACTCGTCAGCGGTGAAGAACTACGAGCAGTACTTC.

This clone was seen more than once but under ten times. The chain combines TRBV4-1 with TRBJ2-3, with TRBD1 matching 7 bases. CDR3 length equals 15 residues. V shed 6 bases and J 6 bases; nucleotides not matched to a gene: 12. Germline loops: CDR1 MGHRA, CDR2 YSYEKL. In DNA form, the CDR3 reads TGCGCCAGCAGACACCAAGGGGGCAAGGCGGATACGCAGTATTTT. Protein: CASRHQGGKADTQYF.

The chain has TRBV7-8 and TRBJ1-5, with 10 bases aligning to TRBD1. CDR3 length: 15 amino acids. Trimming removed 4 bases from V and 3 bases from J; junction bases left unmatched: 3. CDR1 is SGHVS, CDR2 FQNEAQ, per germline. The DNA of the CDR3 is TGTGCCAGCAGCTCCGGGACAGGGGACAATCAGCCCCAGCATTTT. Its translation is CASSSGTGDNQPQHF.

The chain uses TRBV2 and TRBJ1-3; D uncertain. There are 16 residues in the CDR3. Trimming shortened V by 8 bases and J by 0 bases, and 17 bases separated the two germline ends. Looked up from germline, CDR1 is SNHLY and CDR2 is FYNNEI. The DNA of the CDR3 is TGTGCCAGCGGTCAAGGCGGAGCGCTCTCTGGAAACACCATATATTTT. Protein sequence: CASGQGGALSGNTIYF.

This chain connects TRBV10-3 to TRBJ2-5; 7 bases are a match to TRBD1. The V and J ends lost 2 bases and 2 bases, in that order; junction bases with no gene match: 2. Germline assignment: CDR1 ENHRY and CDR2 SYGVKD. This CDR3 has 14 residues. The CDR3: CAISEPGQQETQYF. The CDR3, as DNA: TGTGCCATCAGTGAGCCGGGACAGCAAGAGACCCAGTACTTC.

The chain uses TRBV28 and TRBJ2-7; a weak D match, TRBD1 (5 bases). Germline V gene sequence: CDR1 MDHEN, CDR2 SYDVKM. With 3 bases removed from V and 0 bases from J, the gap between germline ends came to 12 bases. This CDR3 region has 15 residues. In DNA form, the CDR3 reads TGTGCCAGCAGTTTGCGCCAGGGCTTCTCCTACGAGCAGTACTTC. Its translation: CASSLRQGFSYEQYF.

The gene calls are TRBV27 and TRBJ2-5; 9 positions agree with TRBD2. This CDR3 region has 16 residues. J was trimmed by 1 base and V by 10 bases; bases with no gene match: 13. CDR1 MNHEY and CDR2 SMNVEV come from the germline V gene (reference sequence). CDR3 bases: TGTGCCACCAGGGGAGAAGCGGGGGGATCCCAAGAGACCCAGTACTTC. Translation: CATRGEAGGSQETQYF.

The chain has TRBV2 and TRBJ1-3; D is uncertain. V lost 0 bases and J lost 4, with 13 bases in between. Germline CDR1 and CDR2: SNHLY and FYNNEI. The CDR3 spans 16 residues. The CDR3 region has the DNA TGTGCCAGCAGTGAAGCGCGTACCACCTCGGGAAACACCATATATTTT. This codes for CASSEARTTSGNTIYF. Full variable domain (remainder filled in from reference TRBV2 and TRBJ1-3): EPEVTQTPSHQVTQMGQEVILRCVPISNHLYFYWYRQILGQKVEFLVSFYNNEISEKSEIFDDQFSVERPDGSNFTLKIRSTKLEDSAMYFCASSEARTTSGNTIYFGEGSWLTVV.

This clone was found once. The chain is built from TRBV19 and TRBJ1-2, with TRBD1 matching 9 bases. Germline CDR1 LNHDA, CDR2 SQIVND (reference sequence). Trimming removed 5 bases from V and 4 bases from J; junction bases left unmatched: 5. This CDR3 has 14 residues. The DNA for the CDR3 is TGTGCCAGTAGTTTAACAGGGGGCTTCTATGGCTACACCTTC. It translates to CASSLTGGFYGYTF. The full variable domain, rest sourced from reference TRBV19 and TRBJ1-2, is DGGITQSPKYLFRKEGQNVTLSCEQNLNHDAMYWYRQDPGQGLRLIYYSQIVNDFQKGDIAEGYSVSREKKESFPLTVTSAQKNPTAFYLCASSLTGGFYGYTFGSGTRLTVV.

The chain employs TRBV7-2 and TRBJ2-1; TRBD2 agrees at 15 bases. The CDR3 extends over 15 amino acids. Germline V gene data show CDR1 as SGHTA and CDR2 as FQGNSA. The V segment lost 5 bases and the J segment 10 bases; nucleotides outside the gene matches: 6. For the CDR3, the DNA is TGTGCCAGCAGCCAGGGACTAGCGGGAGGCCAAGAGCAGTTCTTC. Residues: CASSQGLAGGQEQFF. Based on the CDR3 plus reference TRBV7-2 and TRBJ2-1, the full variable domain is GAGVSQSPSNKVTEKGKDVELRCDPISGHTALYWYRQSLGQGLEFLIYFQGNSAPDKSGLPSDRFSAERTGGSVSTLTIQRTQQEDSAVYLCASSQGLAGGQEQFFGPGTRLTVL.

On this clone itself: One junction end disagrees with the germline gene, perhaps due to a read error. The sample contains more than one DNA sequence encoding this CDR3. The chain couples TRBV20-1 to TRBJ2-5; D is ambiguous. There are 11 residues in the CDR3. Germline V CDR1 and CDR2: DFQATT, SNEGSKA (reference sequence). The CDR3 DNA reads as TGCAGCGCTAGTCTGCAAGAGACCCAGTACTTC. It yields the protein CSASLQETQYF.

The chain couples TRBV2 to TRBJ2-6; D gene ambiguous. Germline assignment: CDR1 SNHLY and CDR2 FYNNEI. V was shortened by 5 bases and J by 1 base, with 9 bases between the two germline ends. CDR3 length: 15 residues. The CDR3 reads CASSMLESGANVLTF. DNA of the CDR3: TGTGCCAGCAGTATGCTTGAGTCTGGGGCCAACGTCCTGACTTTC. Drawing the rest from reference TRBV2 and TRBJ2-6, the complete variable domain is EPEVTQTPSHQVTQMGQEVILRCVPISNHLYFYWYRQILGQKVEFLVSFYNNEISEKSEIFDDQFSVERPDGSNFTLKIRSTKLEDSAMYFCASSMLESGANVLTFGAGSRLTVL.

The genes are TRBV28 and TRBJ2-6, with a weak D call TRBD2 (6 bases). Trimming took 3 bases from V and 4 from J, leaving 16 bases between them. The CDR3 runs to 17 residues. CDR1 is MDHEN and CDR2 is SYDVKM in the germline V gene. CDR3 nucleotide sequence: TGTGCCAGCAGTTTTGGTTTCGGGGGTTACGGGGCCAACGTCCTGACTTTC. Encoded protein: CASSFGFGGYGANVLTF.

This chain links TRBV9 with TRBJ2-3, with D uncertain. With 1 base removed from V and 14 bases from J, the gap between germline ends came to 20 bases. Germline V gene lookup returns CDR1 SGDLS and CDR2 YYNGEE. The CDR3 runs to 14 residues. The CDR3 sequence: CASSVRPGPSALYF. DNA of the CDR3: TGTGCCAGCAGCGTAAGGCCGGGTCCGAGCGCCCTGTATTTT.

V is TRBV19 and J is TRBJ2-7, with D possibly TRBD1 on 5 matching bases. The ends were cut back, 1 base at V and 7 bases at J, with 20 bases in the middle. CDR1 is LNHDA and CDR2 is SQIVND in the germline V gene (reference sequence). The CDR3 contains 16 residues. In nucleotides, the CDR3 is TGTGCCAGTAGTATAGGGCGACTGGACACTGCCGGGGAGCAGTACTTC. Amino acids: CASSIGRLDTAGEQYF.

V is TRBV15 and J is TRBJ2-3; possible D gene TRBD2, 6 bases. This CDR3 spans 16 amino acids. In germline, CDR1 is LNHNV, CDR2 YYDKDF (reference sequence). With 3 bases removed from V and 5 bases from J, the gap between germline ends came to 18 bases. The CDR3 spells CATSSRGAGLGDTQYF. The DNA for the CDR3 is TGTGCCACCAGCAGTCGAGGGGCGGGGCTGGGAGATACGCAGTATTTT.

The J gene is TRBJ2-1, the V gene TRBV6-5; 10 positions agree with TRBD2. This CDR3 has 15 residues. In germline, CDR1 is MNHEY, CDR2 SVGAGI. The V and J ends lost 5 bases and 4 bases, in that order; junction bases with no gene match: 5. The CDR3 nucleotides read TGTGCCAGCAGTCGCGTGACTAGCGGGTACAATGAGCAGTTCTTC. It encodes CASSRVTSGYNEQFF.

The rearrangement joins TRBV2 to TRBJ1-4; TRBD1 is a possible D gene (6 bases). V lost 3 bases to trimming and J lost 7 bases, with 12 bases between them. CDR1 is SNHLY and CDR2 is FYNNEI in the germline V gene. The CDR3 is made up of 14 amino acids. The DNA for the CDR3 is TGTGCCAGCAGTGAGTGGCAGGGGAGTGAAAAACTGTTTTTT. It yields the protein CASSEWQGSEKLFF.

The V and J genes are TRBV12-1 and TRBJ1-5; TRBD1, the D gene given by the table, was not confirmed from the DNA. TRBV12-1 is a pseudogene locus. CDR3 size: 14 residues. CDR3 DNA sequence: TGTGCCAGCAGCGCCCACAGGGTCGATCAGCCCCAGCATTTT. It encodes CASSAHRVDQPQHF.

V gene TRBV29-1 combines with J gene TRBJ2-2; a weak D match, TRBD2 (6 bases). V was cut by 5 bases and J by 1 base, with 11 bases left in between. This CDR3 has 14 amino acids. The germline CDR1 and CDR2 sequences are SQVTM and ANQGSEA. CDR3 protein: CSVRGGMNTGELFF. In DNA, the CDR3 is TGCAGCGTTCGGGGCGGGATGAACACCGGGGAGCTGTTTTTT.

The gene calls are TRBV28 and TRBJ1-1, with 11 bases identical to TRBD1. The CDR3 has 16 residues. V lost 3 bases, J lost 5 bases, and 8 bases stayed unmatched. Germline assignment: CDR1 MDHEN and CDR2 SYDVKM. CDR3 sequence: CASSFPGQGVGTEAFF. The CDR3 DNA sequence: TGTGCCAGCAGTTTTCCGGGACAGGGGGTTGGAACTGAAGCTTTCTTT.

The CDR3 DNA is TGTGCCAGCAGCCCAGGGGGGCCCCTGAACACTGAAGCTTTCTTT. This codes for CASSPGGPLNTEAFF. The chain uses TRBV28 and TRBJ1-1, with TRBD1 matching 7 bases. V trimming: 6 bases; J trimming: 0 bases; junction bases outside the gene matches: 7. The CDR3 sequence is 15 residues long. Germline V gives CDR1 MDHEN, CDR2 SYDVKM.

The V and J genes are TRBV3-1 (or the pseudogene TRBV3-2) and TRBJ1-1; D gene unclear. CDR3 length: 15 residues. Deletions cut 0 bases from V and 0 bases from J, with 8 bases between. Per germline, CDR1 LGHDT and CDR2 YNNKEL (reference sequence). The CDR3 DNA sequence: TGTGCCAGCAGCCAAGATCTAATAGTGAACACTGAAGCTTTCTTT. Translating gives CASSQDLIVNTEAFF.

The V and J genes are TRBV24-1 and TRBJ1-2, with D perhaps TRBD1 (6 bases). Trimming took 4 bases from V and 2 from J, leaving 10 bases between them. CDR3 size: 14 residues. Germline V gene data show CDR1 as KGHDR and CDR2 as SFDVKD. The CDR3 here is CATSDPTGNYGYTF. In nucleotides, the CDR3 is TGTGCCACCAGTGACCCGACAGGCAACTATGGCTACACCTTC.